This TCR beta chain derives from a study of human T cells and chemical hapten exposure. The overall study: Patients received weekly diphenylcyclopropenone doses to the scalp throughout the approximately 25-week study. Recorded diagnoses among the mostly female patients were alopecia areata, totalis or universalis.

Unique molecular identifiers were attached to individual cDNA molecules within the library. A single record per CDR3 protein comes from TCRdb applying MiXCR to the RACE reads. The data show some 350,000 distinct CDR3 sequences, nearly 6.5% seen once. Overall study findings and caveats: Significantly more large CDR3 similarity clusters were formed by expanded TCRs than by controls.

The CDR3 has 13 amino acids. In germline, CDR1 is LGHDT, CDR2 YNNKEL (reference sequence). V lost 0 bases to trimming and J lost 8 bases, with 10 bases between them. The time point here: patch test 2, 6 weeks after DPC sensitization. The treatment is: therapeutic diphenylcyclopropenone sensitization with weekly scalp DPC. A remark on this clonotype: Its specificity is unknown.

The sequence derives from a woman younger than 35 with alopecia areata. Some clones in this sample may be carry-over from other donors' samples. The sequenced sample was whole blood, obtained in connection with sensitization to the hapten diphenylcyclopropenone (DPC). This chain uses TRBV3-1 with TRBJ1-2; D ambiguous. CDR3 amino acids: CASSQESKDGYTF. DNA of the CDR3: TGTGCCAGCAGCCAAGAGTCCAAAGACGGCTACACCTTC.